Sequencing of this T cell receptor beta chain was carried out in a study of blood T cell repertoires in COVID-19 (TCRdb year 2020). Notes on the research overall: Collaborator samples came from the United States, Italy and Spain and covered acute and convalescent phases of COVID-19. The repertoires were made available in a free public database intended to serve as a resource for research on the immune response to SARS-CoV-2. Sample metadata almost always included a de-identified subject ID, COVID-19 status, age in years and sex. The samples were drawn from the first 160 participants of the ongoing ImmuneRACE study and from some 1,300 subjects provided by 6 global collaborators. Deeply sampled blood TCRbeta repertoires from subjects exposed to, actively infected with, or recovered from COVID-19 were included in the dataset. The prospective study material was composed of cDNA or gDNA derived from T cells, B-cell-depleted T cells, or PBMCs. Where available, HLA class I and class II types were obtained from metadata supplied by the sample provider rather than from assay-based typing.

The trim is 0 bases for V and 9 bases for J, with a gap of 10 bases between the germline ends. From a lookup of the germline V gene (reference sequence), CDR1 and CDR2 are SGHNT and YYREEE. The CDR3 holds 14 amino acids from the cysteine to the phenylalanine. Just CDR3 DNA is preserved here, 42 bases in frame from base 1. Notes on this clone: The antigen this receptor binds is unknown. No quality values exist for individual bases; no much larger clone is one base distant.

The research as a whole found: The quantity of clinical and demographic metadata differed by source and by participant and was supplied without curation.

TCRbeta CDR3 regions were amplified from genomic DNA by means of the immunoSEQ Assay, a bias-controlled multiplex PCR. Per the source publication's procedure: Nucleated cell counts per sample were estimated from amplification of reference gene primers within the assay. Sequence reads were collapsed and filtered to measure the absolute abundance of every unique TCRbeta CDR3 rearrangement. For each sample, productive Simpson clonality was calculated as the square root of Simpson's diversity index over productive rearrangements. TCRdb holds this immuneACCESS table with in-frame rearrangements only. Some clones are missing; in checked studies, unresolved V genes explain under half, and the rest has no known cause. D and trimming were read from the DNA, whereas the V and J calls and clone size are those reported in that table. Recorded for this sample are roughly 120,000 clones; around 85% of them occurred a single time. Jointly, the top ten make up about 7.4% of the sample.

Another Seattle source contributed samples from volunteer blood donors who had recovered from COVID-19. Whole blood was collected in K2EDTA tubes by collaborating institutions according to the institutions' own protocols. Collaborator samples were shipped for TCRbeta analysis as frozen whole blood, isolated PBMCs, or DNA extracted from either sample type. Sample: peripheral blood. The TCR sequence derives from a man in his sixties or seventies who had recovered from COVID-19. This chain is built from TRBV5-4 and TRBJ1-6, with TRBD1 as a weak D call on 5 bases. The bases read TGTGCCAGCAGCTTGGGGGGGGGAAGTTCACCCCTCCACTTT. It is translated as CASSLGGGSSPLHF.